These T cell receptor beta chains were read from a single sample in a study of blood T cell repertoires in COVID-19. Libraries were prepared by immunoSEQ multiplex PCR; TCRdb keeps only in-frame clonotypes and omits some of them. The data hold approximately 400,000 clones, with roughly 87% observed a single time. The specimen sequenced was PBMCs or T cells enriched from blood (not recorded which). The receptors shown here come from a woman aged 45-60 years who had recovered from COVID-19. The CDR3 runs from the conserved cysteine through the conserved F or W. D genes are given only for firm matches. The size of a clone is reported for some rows only, either as once, few or many, or as a class for expanded clones.

size | J | V | D | CDR3 | DNA
- | TRBJ2-5 | TRBV6-5 | TRBD2 | CASRERGGPETQYF | TGTGCCAGCAGAGAGCGGGGGGGTCCGGAGACCCAGTACTTC
- | TRBJ1-2 | TRBV11-2 | - | CASSLAGAGYTF | TGTGCCAGCAGCTTAGCGGGAGCGGGCTACACCTTC
- | TRBJ1-4 | TRBV9 | - | CASSVLGGETNEKLFF | TGTGCCAGCAGCGTCCTCGGGGGTGAAACTAATGAAAAACTGTTTTTT
- | TRBJ1-3 | TRBV5-1 | TRBD1 | CASSLDTGGSGNTIYF | TGCGCCAGCAGCTTGGATACAGGGGGCTCTGGAAACACCATATATTTT
- | TRBJ1-1 | TRBV29-1 | TRBD1 | CSVVGQGAGTEAFF | TGCAGCGTTGTGGGACAGGGGGCAGGTACTGAAGCTTTCTTT
- | TRBJ1-1 | TRBV30 | - | CAWSVGGVTEAFF | TGTGCCTGGAGTGTGGGAGGGGTCACTGAAGCTTTCTTT
- | TRBJ2-5 | TRBV6-5 | - | CASSPRGETQYF | TGTGCCAGCTCCCCCAGGGGAGAGACCCAGTACTTC
- | TRBJ2-1 | TRBV6-6 | - | CATNPFSSYNEQFF | TGTGCCACCAACCCCTTCAGCTCCTACAATGAGCAGTTCTTC
- | TRBJ1-2 | TRBV3-1/TRBV3-2 | TRBD1 | CASSQGLRDRGHRTF | TGTGCCAGCAGCCAAGGTCTGCGGGACAGGGGGCATCGGACCTTC
- | TRBJ1-5 | TRBV19 | TRBD1 | CASSDTGVRQPQHF | TGTGCCAGTTCGGATACAGGGGTACGGCAGCCCCAGCATTTT
- | TRBJ2-7 | TRBV25-1 | TRBD2 | CASSGLAGGEQYF | TGTGCCAGCTCGGGACTAGCGGGAGGCGAGCAGTACTTC
- | TRBJ2-7 | TRBV4-2 | TRBD2 | CASSQEGPPGGSSYEQYF | TGTGCCAGCAGCCAAGAAGGGCCGCCTGGCGGGAGCTCCTACGAGCAGTACTTC
- | TRBJ1-1 | TRBV19 | TRBD1 | CASIPEGASTEAFF | TGTGCCAGTATCCCCGAGGGGGCGAGCACTGAAGCTTTCTTT
- | TRBJ2-2 | TRBV6-5 | - | CASSYGGPGELFF | TGTGCCAGCAGTTACGGGGGCCCCGGGGAGCTGTTTTTT
- | TRBJ2-3 | TRBV20-1 | - | CSALRRDTQYF | TGCAGTGCTCTGCGCAGGGATACGCAGTATTTT
- | TRBJ1-1 | TRBV30 | TRBD1 | CAFKGASTEAFF | TGTGCCTTTAAGGGGGCTAGCACTGAAGCTTTCTTT
- | TRBJ2-2 | TRBV29-1 | - | CSVGYFDGGWNGELFF | TGCAGCGTTGGGTACTTTGATGGGGGGTGGAACGGGGAGCTGTTTTTT
few | TRBJ2-1 | TRBV18 | TRBD1 | CASSPRTSTSIVQGVIGQFF | TGTGCCAGCTCACCACGGACAAGTACATCTATAGTACAGGGGGTGATTGGGCAGTTCTTC
- | TRBJ1-3 | TRBV9 | - | CASSVASGSGNTIYF | TGTGCCAGCAGCGTAGCGAGCGGATCTGGAAACACCATATATTTT
- | TRBJ1-2 | TRBV9 | - | CASSPEPGTYGYTF | TGTGCCAGCAGCCCAGAGCCAGGCACCTATGGCTACACCTTC
- | TRBJ1-6 | TRBV7-8 | - | CASSPRGGGSSPLHF | TGTGCCAGCAGCCCCCGAGGGGGGGGAAGTTCACCCCTCCACTTT
- | TRBJ2-1 | TRBV9 | TRBD2 | CASTYSGLAGGDEQFF | TGTGCCAGCACCTACTCGGGACTAGCGGGGGGTGATGAGCAGTTCTTC
few | TRBJ1-1 | TRBV6-1 | - | CASSEAGGYDTEAFF | TGTGCCAGCAGTGAAGCGGGGGGGTATGACACTGAAGCTTTCTTT
- | TRBJ1-4 | TRBV9 | - | CASSVESGGGTNEKLFF | TGTGCCAGCAGCGTGGAGAGTGGGGGCGGCACTAATGAAAAACTGTTTTTT
- | TRBJ1-6 | TRBV27 | TRBD1 | CASSPRTGSGSPLHF | TGTGCCAGCAGTCCACGGACAGGCTCGGGGTCACCCCTCCACTTT
- | TRBJ2-3 | TRBV5-6 | TRBD1 | CASSKDRWSTDTQYF | TGTGCCAGCAGCAAGGACAGGTGGTCCACAGATACGCAGTATTTT
- | TRBJ2-7 | TRBV27 | TRBD2 | CASSWAGLGYYEQYF | TGTGCCAGCAGTTGGGCGGGACTAGGGTACTACGAGCAGTACTTC